These 25 T cell receptor beta chains originate from one sample sequenced in a study of tumor-infiltrating lymphocytes in primary liver carcinoma. The input was 500 ng total RNA; TCR beta cDNA was made from it with a constant-region primer. Employing slightly modified ARM-PCR, three nested multiplex PCR rounds were run, and these gave rise to the TCR beta libraries. PCR rounds one and two used TRBV1-TRBV30 forward primers with a C-beta reverse primer for roughly 10 cycles each. MiXCR, applied by TCRdb to the multiplex PCR reads, yields one record per CDR3 protein. The data show approximately 46,000 distinct CDR3 sequences, with roughly 77% seen just once and more than 35% held by the top ten. Bulk tissue was left unsorted, and RNA and DNA were co-extracted from 20-30 mg of it. The sequenced sample was tumor-adjacent normal liver tissue. These receptors originate from a woman aged 30 to 39 with primary liver carcinoma and hepatitis B virus infection.

V usage is TRBV14 and J usage is TRBJ2-1, with D possibly being TRBD2 (6 bases). V lost 1 base and J lost 16, with 26 bases in between. The CDR3 spans 16 residues. Germline CDR1 and CDR2: SGHDN and FVKESK. CDR3 sequence: CASSQVGSGPSNEYFF. CDR3 sequence (DNA): TGTGCCAGCAGCCAAGTAGGAAGCGGGCCTTCGAATGAGTACTTCTTC.

The chain is built from TRBV11-2 and TRBJ2-3, with no clear D. The ends were cut back, 11 bases at V and 1 base at J, with 16 bases in the middle. The length of the CDR3 is 14 residues. CDR1 and CDR2 (germline): SGHAT, FQNNGV. The DNA for the CDR3 is TGTGCCTGTAGCTTCAGGCTGGGCACAGATACGCAGTATTTT. Residues: CACSFRLGTDTQYF.

There are a few counts of this clonotype. The V and J genes are TRBV4-1 and TRBJ1-2, with TRBD1 matching over 9 bases. Trimming cost V 2 bases and J 10 bases; bases outside gene matches: 14. The CDR3 consists of 16 residues. Looked up from germline, CDR1 is MGHRA and CDR2 is YSYEKL. The CDR3 nucleotides read TGCGCCAGCAGCCAAACAGCCGGACAGGGGAGAATGGCCTACACCTTC. It is translated as CASSQTAGQGRMAYTF.

A note on this clonotype: One junction end does not reproduce the germline sequence, and a read error may be involved. In DNA form, the CDR3 reads TGTGCTAGTGGCTTGCCAGGATACAATGGGCAGTTCTTC. The encoded protein is CASGLPGYNGQFF. The V call is TRBV12-5, the J call TRBJ2-1; D unresolved. There are 13 residues in the CDR3. Looked up from germline, CDR1 is LGHNT and CDR2 is FRNRAP.

V gene TRBV4-2 combines with J gene TRBJ2-1; D possibly corresponds to TRBD2 (6 bases). Germline loops: CDR1 LGHNA, CDR2 YNFKEQ. The V end was cut by 0 bases, the J end by 12 bases, with 21 bases between. This CDR3 contains 16 residues. CDR3 in amino acids: CASSQDAGSSYSVQFF. In DNA form, the CDR3 reads TGTGCCAGCAGCCAAGATGCGGGAAGCTCCTACAGTGTGCAGTTCTTC.

This clonotype was detected a few times. This chain joins TRBV2 and TRBJ2-3; the D call may be TRBD1 or TRBD2 (5 bases each). This CDR3 comprises 13 residues. Germline lookup yields CDR1 SNHLY and CDR2 FYNNEI. The germline V and J ends were trimmed by 7 bases and 4 bases, with 12 bases remaining between them. The CDR3 region has the DNA TGTGCCAGCATTGAGGGGTTGGCAGATACGCAGTATTTT. Translating it yields CASIEGLADTQYF.

On this clonotype itself: Compared with germline, one end of the junction differs, possibly owing to a read error. V usage is TRBV4-1 and J usage is TRBJ2-2, with TRBD2 matching over 7 bases. The CDR3 consists of 18 residues. Germline V CDR1 and CDR2: MGHRA, YSYEKL. The DNA of the CDR3 is TGTGCCAGCAGCCTGACCAAGGAATGGACGTCGAACAGCGGGGAGCCGTTTTTT. This codes for CASSLTKEWTSNSGEPFF.

For this clonotype: A read error is possible here, since a much larger clone lies one base away. The CDR3 end shows no conserved phenylalanine or tryptophan, and so a read error is likely. This chain joins TRBV28 and TRBJ2-3; perhaps TRBD2 as D (6 bases). Germline CDR1 MDHEN, CDR2 SYDVKM. V was cut by 8 bases and J by 1 base, with 7 bases left in between. The CDR3 contains 12 residues. CDR3: CASGGGTDTQYL. The CDR3 DNA reads TGTGCCAGCGGAGGGGGCACAGATACGCAGTATTTG.

This chain joins TRBV29-1 and TRBJ2-5, with D possibly being TRBD1 (5 bases). The CDR3 has 15 residues. Deletions cut 1 base from V and 6 bases from J, with 18 bases between. Germline V CDR1 and CDR2: SQVTM, ANQGSEA. CDR3 amino acids: CSVEASRLGVQTQYF. In DNA form, the CDR3 reads TGCAGCGTTGAAGCCTCCCGGTTAGGGGTCCAGACCCAGTACTTC.

Points on this clonotype: Germline is not matched at one junction end, which may reflect a read error. The chain's CDR3 is CVSSFEGWQGWNGQFF. Written as DNA, the CDR3 is TGTGTCAGCAGTTTCGAGGGGTGGCAGGGATGGAATGGGCAGTTCTTC. The J gene is TRBJ2-1, the V gene TRBV28; D assignment may be TRBD1 or TRBD2 (5 bases each). The CDR3 contains 16 residues. The germline gives CDR1 MDHEN, CDR2 SYDVKM.

Of note for this clonotype: Compared with germline, one end of the junction differs, possibly owing to a read error. This rearrangement joins TRBV11-2 to TRBJ2-1, with TRBD2 matching over 10 bases. The germline CDR1 and CDR2 sequences are SGHAT and FQNNGV. CDR3 length equals 15 residues. The CDR3 DNA reads as TGTGCCAACAGCCATAATAGCGGGAGGATCAATGAGCAGTTCTTC. Translation: CANSHNSGRINEQFF.

The CDR3 DNA follows: TGTGCCAGCAGCTCAGGGGACTTCGAGGAGCAGTTCTTC. Protein sequence: CASSSGDFEEQFF. The gene calls are TRBV7-9 and TRBJ2-1; either TRBD1 or TRBD2 may supply D (6 bases each). The length of the CDR3 is 13 residues. Germline V gene data show CDR1 as SEHNR and CDR2 as FQNEAQ (reference sequence). V lost 4 bases and J 10 bases, leaving 14 bases between the germline ends.

Turning to this clonotype: It is likely a read error, because the conserved phenylalanine at the end of the CDR3 is missing. The chain has TRBV11-2 and TRBJ2-7, with D perhaps matching TRBD2 (6 bases). Germline CDR1 is SGHAT and CDR2 is FQNNGV. This CDR3 is built from 14 residues. As DNA, the CDR3 is TGTGCCAGCAGCTTATGTGGCGGGGTTTACGTGCAGTACCTC. It yields the protein CASSLCGGVYVQYL.

This clonotype was counted ten times or more. CDR3 in DNA: TGTGCCAGCAGCTTGGGGCGGGAGGGGCAGTATGAGCAGTTCTTC. This sequence encodes CASSLGREGQYEQFF. The chain uses TRBV5-5 and TRBJ2-1; 9 positions match TRBD2. The germline V gene encodes CDR1 SGHKS and CDR2 YYEKEE (reference sequence). The CDR3 covers 15 residues. J gave up 8 bases and V 0 bases, and 6 bases lay outside the gene matches.

Notes on this clonotype: Germline is not matched at one junction end, which may reflect a read error. The chain joins TRBV7-2 to TRBJ2-2; a possible D gene is TRBD2 (5 bases). Per the germline V gene, CDR1 is SGHTA and CDR2 is FQGNSA. This CDR3 has 14 amino acids. The CDR3 nucleotides are TGTGCCAGCAGCCAATACACTAGTTACGGGGAGCTGTTTTTC. Translation gives CASSQYTSYGELFF. Together with reference TRBV7-2 and TRBJ2-2, the CDR3 gives the full variable domain: GAGVSQSPSNKVTEKGKDVELRCDPISGHTALYWYRQSLGQGLEFLIYFQGNSAPDKSGLPSDRFSAERTGGSVSTLTIQRTQQEDSAVYLCASSQYTSYGELFFGEGSRLTVL.

Concerning this clonotype: One junction end disagrees with the germline gene, perhaps due to a read error. V and J are TRBV11-2 and TRBJ2-3; D is possibly TRBD1 or TRBD2 (5 bases each). This CDR3 has 13 amino acids. Germline CDR1 is SGHAT and CDR2 is FQNNGV. The CDR3, as DNA: TGCGCCAGCAGCGTCTTCAGGGAGAATACACAGTATTTT. Encoded protein: CASSVFRENTQYF.

This clonotype has at least ten counts. The rearrangement links TRBV7-9 to TRBJ2-2; TRBD1 is a possible D gene (6 bases). Trimming took off 3 bases at V and 1 base at J, with 12 bases between the two ends. The germline V gene encodes CDR1 SEHNR and CDR2 FQNEAQ (reference sequence). This CDR3 has 16 residues. Here the CDR3 reads CASSFKGQLNTGELFF. CDR3 DNA sequence: TGTGCCAGCAGCTTCAAAGGACAGCTGAACACCGGGGAGCTGTTTTTT.

This clonotype appeared a few times. This chain joins TRBV11-2 and TRBJ1-1; D unclear. Germline values: CDR1 SGHAT, CDR2 FQNNGV. V lost 6 bases, J lost 7 bases, and 18 bases lay in between. The CDR3 has 14 residues. CDR3 in amino acids: CASRYTAVRVEAFF. CDR3 DNA sequence: TGTGCCAGCAGATATACAGCGGTGAGGGTTGAAGCTTTCTTT.

A single count supports this clonotype. V usage is TRBV6-1 and J usage is TRBJ2-5, with 7 bases lining up with TRBD2. In germline, CDR1 is MNHNS, CDR2 SASEGT. Trimming at V came to 5 bases and at J to 14 bases, leaving 23 bases not matched to a gene. The CDR3 runs to 16 residues. The CDR3 loop is CASSLKFLRETETLYF. The CDR3 nucleotides are TGTGCCAGCAGTTTGAAGTTCTTGCGGGAGACCGAGACCCTATACTTC.

Of note for this clonotype: A junction boundary mismatches the germline segment, possibly from a read error. This chain links TRBV4-1 with TRBJ2-3; possibly TRBD1 or TRBD2 for D (5 bases each). CDR1 MGHRA and CDR2 YSYEKL come from the germline V gene. CDR3 length: 16 amino acids. The CDR3: CTSSSGAGWRTDTQYF. CDR3 nucleotides: TGCACCAGCAGCTCCGGGGCAGGGTGGAGGACAGATACGCAGTATTTT.

Details on this clonotype: This sequence may be a read error, since a much larger clone differs from it by one base. The rearrangement uses TRBV25-1 and TRBJ1-1, with TRBD1 identical over 10 bases. Germline CDR1 MGHDK, CDR2 SYGVNS. CDR3 size: 14 residues. This CDR3 reads CAGSGDRGNTEAFF. CDR3 bases: TGTGCCGGCAGTGGGGACAGGGGGAACACTGAAGCTTTCTTT.

This clonotype was found many times. The genes are TRBV4-1 and TRBJ1-5; D is perhaps TRBD1 (5 bases). Germline CDR1 MGHRA, CDR2 YSYEKL. This CDR3 spans 17 amino acids. V lost 2 bases, J lost 3 bases, and 17 bases lay in between. CDR3 DNA sequence: TGCGCCAGCAGCCAAACCCACACAGGTAGGGTCAATCAGCCCCAGCATTTT. Encoded protein: CASSQTHTGRVNQPQHF.

With regard to this clonotype: Its ends do not fully match the called genes, so a read error is possible. The chain combines TRBV29-1 with TRBJ1-3; maybe TRBD1 (5 bases). Germline V gene lookup returns CDR1 SQVTM and CDR2 ANQGSEA. The CDR3 totals 16 residues. CDR3 sequence reads: CGVDQGLGDSGNTVYF. The CDR3 region has the DNA TGCGGCGTTGACCAAGGACTGGGGGACTCTGGAAACACCGTATATTTT. Full variable domain (missing parts from reference TRBV29-1 and TRBJ1-3): SAVISQKPSRDICQRGTSLTIQCQVDSQVTMMFWYRQQPGQSLTLIATANQGSEATYESGFVIDKFPISRPNLTFSTLTVSNMSPEDSSIYLCGVDQGLGDSGNTVYFGEGSWLTVV.

Turning to this clonotype: Since no conserved phenylalanine or tryptophan closes the CDR3, a read error is the likely cause. The chain is built from TRBV5-4 and TRBJ2-6, with D perhaps TRBD1 (5 bases). The CDR3 has 16 residues. V lost 0 bases and J lost 1, with 8 bases in between. CDR1 SGHNT and CDR2 YYREEE come from the germline V gene (reference sequence). The CDR3 nucleotides read TGTGCCAGCAGCTTGGGAGGACAATCTGGGGCCAACGTCCTGACTTCC. It codes for CASSLGGQSGANVLTS.

The V gene is TRBV5-8, the J gene TRBJ2-1; TRBD2 matches 10 bases. There are 15 residues in the CDR3. Germline CDR1 is SGHTS and CDR2 is YDEGEE. V shed 0 bases, J shed 10 bases, and the junction held 7 bases outside the gene matches. CDR3 sequence (DNA): TGTGCCAGCAGCTTGGAACGGACTAGCGGCCGGGAGCAGTTCTTC. This codes for CASSLERTSGREQFF. The full variable domain, with the rest looked up from reference TRBV5-8 and TRBJ2-1, is EAGVTQSPTHLIKTRGQQATLRCSPISGHTSVYWYQQALGLGLQFLLWYDEGEERNRGNFPPRFSGRQFPNYSSELNVNALELEDSALYLCASSLERTSGREQFFGPGTRLTVL.